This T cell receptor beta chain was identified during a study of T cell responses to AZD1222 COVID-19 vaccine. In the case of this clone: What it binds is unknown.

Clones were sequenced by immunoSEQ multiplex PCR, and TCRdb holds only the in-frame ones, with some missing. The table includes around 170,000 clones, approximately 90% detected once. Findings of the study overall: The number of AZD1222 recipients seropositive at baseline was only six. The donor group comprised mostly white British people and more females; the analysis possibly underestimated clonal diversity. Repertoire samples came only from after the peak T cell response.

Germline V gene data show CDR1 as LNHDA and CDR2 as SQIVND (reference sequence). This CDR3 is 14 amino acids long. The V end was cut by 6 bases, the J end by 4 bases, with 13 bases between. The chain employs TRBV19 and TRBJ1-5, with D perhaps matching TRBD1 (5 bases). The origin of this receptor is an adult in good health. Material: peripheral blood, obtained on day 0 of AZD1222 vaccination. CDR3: CASRGLTQNQPQHF. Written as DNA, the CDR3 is TGTGCCAGTAGGGGACTAACCCAGAATCAGCCCCAGCATTTT. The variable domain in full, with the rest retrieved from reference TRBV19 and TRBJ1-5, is DGGITQSPKYLFRKEGQNVTLSCEQNLNHDAMYWYRQDPGQGLRLIYYSQIVNDFQKGDIAEGYSVSREKKESFPLTVTSAQKNPTAFYLCASRGLTQNQPQHFGDGTRLSIL.